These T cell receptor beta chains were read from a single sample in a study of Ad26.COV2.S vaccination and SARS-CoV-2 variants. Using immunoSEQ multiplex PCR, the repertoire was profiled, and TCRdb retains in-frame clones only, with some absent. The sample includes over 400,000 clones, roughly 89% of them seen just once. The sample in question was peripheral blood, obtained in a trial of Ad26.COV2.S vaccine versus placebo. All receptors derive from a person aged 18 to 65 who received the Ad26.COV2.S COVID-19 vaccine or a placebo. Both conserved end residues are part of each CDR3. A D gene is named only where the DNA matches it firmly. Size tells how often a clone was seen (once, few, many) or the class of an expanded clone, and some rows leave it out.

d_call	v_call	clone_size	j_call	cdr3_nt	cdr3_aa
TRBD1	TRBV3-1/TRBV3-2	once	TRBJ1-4	TGTGCCAGCAGCCAAGATTCTCGACAGGGGGGTTGGGAAAAACTGTTTTTT	CASSQDSRQGGWEKLFF
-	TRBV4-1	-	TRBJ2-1	TGCGCCAGCAGCCAAGCCACTAGCTCCTACAATGAGCAGTTCTTC	CASSQATSSYNEQFF
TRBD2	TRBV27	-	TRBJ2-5	TGTGCCAGCAGTTCCCCGGGGGGGCCTCGGGAGACCCAGTACTTC	CASSSPGGPRETQYF
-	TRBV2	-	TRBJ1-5	TGTGCCAGCACTCCCCGACAAGGCGTCAATCAGCCCCAGCATTTT	CASTPRQGVNQPQHF
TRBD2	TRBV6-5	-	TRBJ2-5	TGTGCCAGCAGTTACTCGCCGGGACTACCATTGGAGACCCAGTACTTC	CASSYSPGLPLETQYF
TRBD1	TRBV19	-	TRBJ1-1	TGTGCCAGTAGTCGCAAGACAGGGCAAAGAAAAGCTTTCTTT	CASSRKTGQRKAFF
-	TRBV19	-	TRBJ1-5	TGTGCCAGTAGTATATCAGGGCCGAGGTACAATCAGCCCCAGCATTTT	CASSISGPRYNQPQHF
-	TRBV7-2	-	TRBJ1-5	TGTGCCAGCAGCTTAGGTTCTGGGTTGAGTCAGCCCCAGCATTTT	CASSLGSGLSQPQHF
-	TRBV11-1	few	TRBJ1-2	TGTGCCAGCAGCCTTGACCGATCGAATGGCTACACCTTC	CASSLDRSNGYTF
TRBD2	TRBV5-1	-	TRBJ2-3	TGCGCCAGCAGCACCCGGACTAGCGGGAGAGATACGCAGTATTTT	CASSTRTSGRDTQYF
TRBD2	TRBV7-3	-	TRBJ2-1	TGTGCCAGCAGCTTTTCTAGCGGGGGTTACAATGAGCAGTTCTTC	CASSFSSGGYNEQFF
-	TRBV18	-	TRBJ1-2	TGTGCCAGCTCACCATCCGGGGGAACTCCAGCTAACTATGGCTACACCTTC	CASSPSGGTPANYGYTF
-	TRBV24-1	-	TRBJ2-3	TGTGCCACCAGGGATACAGGGCAACGGACGCAGTATTTT	CATRDTGQRTQYF
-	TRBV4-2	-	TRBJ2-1	TGTGCCAGCAGCCCCCGACTAAACGAGCAGTTCTTC	CASSPRLNEQFF
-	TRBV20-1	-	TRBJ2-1	TGCAGTGCTAGTACAGGGATTAATGAGCAGTTCTTC	CSASTGINEQFF
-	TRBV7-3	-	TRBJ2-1	TGTGCCAGCAGCCAGGTAGCGGATTCCTACAATGAGCAGTTCTTC	CASSQVADSYNEQFF
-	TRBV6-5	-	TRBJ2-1	TGTGCCAGCAGTTACCAGGCATACAATGAGCAGTTCTTC	CASSYQAYNEQFF
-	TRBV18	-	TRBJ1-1	TGTGCCAGCTCACGTGAACTTCTGAACACTGAAGCTTTCTTT	CASSRELLNTEAFF
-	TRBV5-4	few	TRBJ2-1	TGTGCCAGCGCCCTCTACAATGAGCAGTTCTTC	CASALYNEQFF
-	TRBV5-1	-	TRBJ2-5	TGCGCCAGCAGCGTCCAGAGGGTGGGGGAGACCCAGTACTTC	CASSVQRVGETQYF
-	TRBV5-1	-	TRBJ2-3	TGCGCCAGCAGCTTGGGAGTTCGGGGGCTCACAGATACGCAGTATTTT	CASSLGVRGLTDTQYF
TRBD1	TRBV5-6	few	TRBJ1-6	TGTGCCAGCAGCTTGGACGGGGACAGTAATTCACCCCTCCACTTT	CASSLDGDSNSPLHF
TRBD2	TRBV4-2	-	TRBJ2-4	TGTGCCAGCAGCACCCTAGCGGGAGCAGGGAACATTCAGTACTTC	CASSTLAGAGNIQYF
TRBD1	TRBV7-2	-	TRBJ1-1	TGTGCCAGCAGCTTTGGACAGGGAGGCCCTGAAGCTTTCTTT	CASSFGQGGPEAFF
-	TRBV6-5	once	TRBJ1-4	TGTGCCAGCAGTTACTCTCCAAGGGGACTCAATGAAAAACTGTTTTTT	CASSYSPRGLNEKLFF
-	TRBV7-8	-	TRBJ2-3	TGTGCCAGCAGCCCCCGGGACTTCACAGATACGCAGTATTTT	CASSPRDFTDTQYF
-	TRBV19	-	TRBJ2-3	TGTGCCAGTAGTATGATACAGTCCACAGATACGCAGTATTTT	CASSMIQSTDTQYF
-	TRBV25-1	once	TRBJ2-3	TGTGCCAGCAGTGAATTACCGGGCCGGGGCACAGATACGCAGTATTTT	CASSELPGRGTDTQYF
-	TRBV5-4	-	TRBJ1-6	TGTGCCAGCAGCTTGGCCCCTAGCTCCTATAATTCACCCCTCCACTTT	CASSLAPSSYNSPLHF
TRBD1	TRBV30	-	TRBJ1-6	TGTGCCTGGAGCGCGCCGCAGGGGGCAAGATCACCCCTCCACTTT	CAWSAPQGARSPLHF
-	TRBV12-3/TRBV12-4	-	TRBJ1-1	TGTGCCAGCAGTTTAGTAAGGGTGACTGAAGCTTTCTTT	CASSLVRVTEAFF
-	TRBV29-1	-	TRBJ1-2	TGCAGCGTTACCTCATCTTCAGGGTTTTATGGCTACACCTTC	CSVTSSSGFYGYTF
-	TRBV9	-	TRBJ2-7	TGTGCCAGCAGCGTAGACTCGCACAGAGAAACGGTGAAGTACTTC	CASSVDSHRETVKYF
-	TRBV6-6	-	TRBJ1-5	TGTGCCAGCAGTTACTCGACTCAGCCCCAGCATTTT	CASSYSTQPQHF
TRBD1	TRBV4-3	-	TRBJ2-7	TGCGCCAGCAGCCTCCGGACAGGGGTCGACGAGCAGTACTTC	CASSLRTGVDEQYF
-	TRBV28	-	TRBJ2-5	TGTGCCAGCGGGCTGATCGTGGGGACCCAGTACTTC	CASGLIVGTQYF
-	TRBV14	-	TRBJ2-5	TGTGCCATCCGACAGGCCCCCCCGTACCAAGAGACCCAGTACTTC	CAIRQAPPYQETQYF
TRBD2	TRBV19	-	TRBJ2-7	TGTGCCAGTAGTGGGGGACTAAAACCGATCTACGAGCAGTACTTC	CASSGGLKPIYEQYF
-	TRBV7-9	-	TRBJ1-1	TGTGCCAGCAGCTCCCTTCTGAGGGGTCGGTCGATGCTCTTT	CASSSLLRGRSMLF
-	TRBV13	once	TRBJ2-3	TGTGCCAGCAGCGGTCCTCCGGGGTCAGCGGTAGATACGCAGTATTTT	CASSGPPGSAVDTQYF
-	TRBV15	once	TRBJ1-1	TGTGCCACCAGCAGAGACCCAGGCACTGAAGCTTTCTTT	CATSRDPGTEAFF
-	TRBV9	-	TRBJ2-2	TGTGCCAGCAGCGTAGCGGGGGCTGGGGCCGGGGAGCTGTTTTTT	CASSVAGAGAGELFF
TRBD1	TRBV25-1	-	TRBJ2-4	TGTGCCAGCAGTGAAATCGGGACAGGTGGTTTAAACATTCAGTACTTC	CASSEIGTGGLNIQYF
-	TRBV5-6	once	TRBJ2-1	TGTGCCAGCAGCTTGAACTCCTACAATGAGCAGTTCTTC	CASSLNSYNEQFF
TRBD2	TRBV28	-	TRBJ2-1	TGTGCCAGCACCCCCGGGACTAGCAATGAGCAGTTCTTC	CASTPGTSNEQFF
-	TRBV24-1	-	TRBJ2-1	TGTGCCACCAGTCCCGGGGTCAATGAGCAGTTCTTC	CATSPGVNEQFF
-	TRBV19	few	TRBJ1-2	TGTGCCAGTAGTATCCTTCCGGGGGATGGCTACACCTTC	CASSILPGDGYTF
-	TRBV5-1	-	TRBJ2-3	TGCGCCAGCAGCTTGGAAACCCAGCGGACGCAGTATTTT	CASSLETQRTQYF
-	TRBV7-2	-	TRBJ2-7	TGTGCCAGCAGCCTAAACCTGGGGGGAACCTTCGCCTACGAGCAGTACTTC	CASSLNLGGTFAYEQYF
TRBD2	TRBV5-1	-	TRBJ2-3	TGCGCCAGTATTCGGGGGGAACTGGGAGATACGCAGTATTTT	CASIRGELGDTQYF
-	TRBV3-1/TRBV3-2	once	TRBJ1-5	TGTGCCAGCAGCCAAGATCGGGACCAGCCCCAGCATTTT	CASSQDRDQPQHF
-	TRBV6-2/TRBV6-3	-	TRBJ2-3	TGTGCCAGCAGCCGTCAACCTACATCGCGGGACACAGATACGCAGTATTTT	CASSRQPTSRDTDTQYF
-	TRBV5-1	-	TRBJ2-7	TGCGCCAGCAGCTTGGGGCCCGGGGACGACGAGCAGTACTTC	CASSLGPGDDEQYF
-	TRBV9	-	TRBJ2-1	TGTGCCAGCAGCCGTACCTTCGGGACCCCCACACACAATGAGCAGTTCTTC	CASSRTFGTPTHNEQFF
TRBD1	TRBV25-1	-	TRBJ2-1	TGTGCCAGCACTACACCCACTCGGGGACAGGGCGGTGAGCAGTTCTTC	CASTTPTRGQGGEQFF